This T cell receptor (beta chain) was retrieved from a study of cytomegalovirus exposure and HLA in healthy donors. Study-wide context: Across some 400 genotyped donors, about 86% landed in the Caucasian-associated ancestry cluster.

Concerning this clone: Its antigen is still unknown.

Notes on the study in general: Later on, an analysis showed TCR association rates differing by HLA locus, with DRB1 the most and HLA-C the fewest. Common viral pathogens seemed, in a later analysis, to connect with several of the most significant clusters.

The primer mix had 60 Vbeta and 13 Jbeta primers. Profiled with immunoSEQ multiplex PCR; TCRdb holds only in-frame clones, not every one. The table records some 150,000 clones, roughly four fifths of them present only once. Per germline, CDR1 SEHNR and CDR2 FQNEAQ (reference sequence). V lost 0 bases and J lost 6; bases outside the gene matches: 1. The CDR3 loop spans 14 amino acids. The sequence was collected from a man between 50 and 59 years old in good health and CMV-seropositive. Sequences were obtained from PBMCs. The chain employs TRBV7-9 and TRBJ2-1, with 8 bases identical to TRBD2. The CDR3 nucleotides are TGTGCCAGCAGCTTAGCCCTAGCGGGCAATGAGCAGTTCTTC. Its protein is CASSLALAGNEQFF.